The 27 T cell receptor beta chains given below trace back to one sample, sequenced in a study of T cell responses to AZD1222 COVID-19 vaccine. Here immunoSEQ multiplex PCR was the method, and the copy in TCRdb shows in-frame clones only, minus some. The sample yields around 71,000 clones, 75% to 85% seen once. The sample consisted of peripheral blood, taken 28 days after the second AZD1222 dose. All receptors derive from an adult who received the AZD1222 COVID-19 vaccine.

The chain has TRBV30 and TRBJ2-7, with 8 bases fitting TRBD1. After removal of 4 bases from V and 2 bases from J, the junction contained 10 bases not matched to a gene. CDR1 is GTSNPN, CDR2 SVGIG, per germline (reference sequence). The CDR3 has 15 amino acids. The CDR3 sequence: CAWMDRAYMPYEQYF. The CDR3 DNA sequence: TGTGCCTGGATGGACAGGGCCTATATGCCCTACGAGCAGTACTTC.

The CDR3 loop reads CASRKTSGGEQFF. The CDR3, as DNA: TGTGCCAGCAGGAAGACTAGCGGGGGGGAGCAGTTCTTC. V and J are TRBV6-5 and TRBJ2-1, with 13 bases aligning to TRBD2. Unmatched junction bases numbered 3, after V lost 6 bases and J lost 10 bases. The CDR3 sequence is 13 residues long. Germline CDR1 MNHEY, CDR2 SVGAGI.

CDR3 amino acids: CASSESSLRQGYHEQYF. Written as DNA, the CDR3 is TGCGCCAGCAGCGAGAGTTCACTACGACAGGGGTACCACGAGCAGTACTTC. This sequence joins TRBV10-1 and TRBJ2-7; TRBD1 aligns across 8 bases. J was trimmed by 5 bases and V by 6 bases; bases with no gene match: 18. Germline lookup yields CDR1 WNHNN and CDR2 SYGVQD (reference sequence). CDR3 size: 17 residues.

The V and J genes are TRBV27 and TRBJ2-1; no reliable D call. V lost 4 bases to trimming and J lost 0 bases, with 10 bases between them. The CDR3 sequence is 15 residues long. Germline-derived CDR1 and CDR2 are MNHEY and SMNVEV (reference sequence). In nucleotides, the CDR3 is TGTGCCAGCAGTTCACTGGTAAGCTCCTACAATGAGCAGTTCTTC. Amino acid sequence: CASSSLVSSYNEQFF.

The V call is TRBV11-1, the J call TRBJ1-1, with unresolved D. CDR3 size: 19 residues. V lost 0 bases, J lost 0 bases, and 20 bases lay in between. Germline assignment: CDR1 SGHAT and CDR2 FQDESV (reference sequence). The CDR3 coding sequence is TGTGCCAGCAGCTTAGCTTACCTGGGCAGCCAGTATGTGAACACTGAAGCTTTCTTT. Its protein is CASSLAYLGSQYVNTEAFF.

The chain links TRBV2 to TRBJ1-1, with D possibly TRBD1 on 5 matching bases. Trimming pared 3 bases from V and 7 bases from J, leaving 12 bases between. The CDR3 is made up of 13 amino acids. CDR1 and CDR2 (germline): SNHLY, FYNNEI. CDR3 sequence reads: CASSDAGRYEAFF. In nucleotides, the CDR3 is TGTGCCAGCAGTGATGCAGGGCGGTATGAAGCTTTCTTT.

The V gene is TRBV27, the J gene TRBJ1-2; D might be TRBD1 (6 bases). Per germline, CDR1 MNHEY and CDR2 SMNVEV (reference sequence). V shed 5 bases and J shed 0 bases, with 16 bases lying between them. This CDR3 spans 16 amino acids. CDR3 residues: CASSPLTGITNYGYTF. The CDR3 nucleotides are TGTGCCAGCAGTCCGCTTACAGGGATTACTAACTATGGCTACACCTTC.

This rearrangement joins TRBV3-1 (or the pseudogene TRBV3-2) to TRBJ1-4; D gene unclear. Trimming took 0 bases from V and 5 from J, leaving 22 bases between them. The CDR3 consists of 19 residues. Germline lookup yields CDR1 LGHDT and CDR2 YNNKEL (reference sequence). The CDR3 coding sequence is TGTGCCAGCAGCCAAGATGAAACTGATCCGCAGGCAGAAAATGAAAAACTGTTTTTT. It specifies CASSQDETDPQAENEKLFF.

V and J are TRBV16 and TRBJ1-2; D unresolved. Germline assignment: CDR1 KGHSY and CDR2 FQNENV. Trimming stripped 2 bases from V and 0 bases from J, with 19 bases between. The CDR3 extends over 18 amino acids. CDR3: CASSQGWTRITANYGYTF. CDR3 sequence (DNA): TGTGCCAGCAGCCAAGGATGGACCCGCATCACGGCTAACTATGGCTACACCTTC. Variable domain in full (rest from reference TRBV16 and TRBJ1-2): GEEVAQTPKHLVRGEGQKAKLYCAPIKGHSYVFWYQQVLKNEFKFLISFQNENVFDETGMPKERFSAKCLPNSPCSLEIQATKLEDSAVYFCASSQGWTRITANYGYTFGSGTRLTVV.

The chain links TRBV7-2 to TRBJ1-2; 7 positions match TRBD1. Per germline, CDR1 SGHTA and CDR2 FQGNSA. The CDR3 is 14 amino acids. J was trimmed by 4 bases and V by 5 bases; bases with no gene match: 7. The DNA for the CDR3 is TGTGCCAGCAGCGCAACCAGGGGGATCTATGGCTACACCTTC. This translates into CASSATRGIYGYTF.

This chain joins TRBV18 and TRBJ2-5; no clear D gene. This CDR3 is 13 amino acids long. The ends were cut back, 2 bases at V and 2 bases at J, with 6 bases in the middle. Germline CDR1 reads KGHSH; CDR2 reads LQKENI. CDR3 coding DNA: TGTGCCAGCTCACCATCCGTACAAGAGACCCAGTACTTC. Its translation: CASSPSVQETQYF.

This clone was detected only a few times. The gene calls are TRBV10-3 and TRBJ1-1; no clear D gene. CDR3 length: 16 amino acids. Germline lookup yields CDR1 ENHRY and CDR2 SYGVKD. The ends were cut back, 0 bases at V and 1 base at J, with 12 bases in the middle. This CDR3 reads CAISESHGVGNTEAFF. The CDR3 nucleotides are TGTGCCATCAGTGAGTCTCACGGGGTTGGGAACACTGAAGCTTTCTTT.

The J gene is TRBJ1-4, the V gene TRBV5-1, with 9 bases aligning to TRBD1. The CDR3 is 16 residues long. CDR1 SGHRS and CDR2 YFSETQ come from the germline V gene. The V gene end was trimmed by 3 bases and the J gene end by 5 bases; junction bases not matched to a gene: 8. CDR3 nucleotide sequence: TGCGCCAGCAGCTCGGCCCCGGGACAGGGCAATGAAAAACTGTTTTTT. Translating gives CASSSAPGQGNEKLFF.

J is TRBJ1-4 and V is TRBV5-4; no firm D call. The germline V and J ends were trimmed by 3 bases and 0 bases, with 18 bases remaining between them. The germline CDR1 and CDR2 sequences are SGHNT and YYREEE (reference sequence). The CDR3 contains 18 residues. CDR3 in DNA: TGTGCCAGCAGCTCTAGCAAGGGAATAGACGCAACTAATGAAAAACTGTTTTTT. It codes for CASSSSKGIDATNEKLFF.

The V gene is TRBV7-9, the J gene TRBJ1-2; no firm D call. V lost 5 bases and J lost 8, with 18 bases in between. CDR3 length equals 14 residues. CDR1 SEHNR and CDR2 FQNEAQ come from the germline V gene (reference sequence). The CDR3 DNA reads TGTGCCAGCAGCCTACTCGGGCAGATGGGGGGCTACACCTTC. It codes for CASSLLGQMGGYTF.

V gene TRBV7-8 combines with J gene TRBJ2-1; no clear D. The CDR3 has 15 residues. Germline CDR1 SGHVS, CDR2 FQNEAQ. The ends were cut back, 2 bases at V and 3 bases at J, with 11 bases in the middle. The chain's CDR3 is CASSLSQAFYNEQFF. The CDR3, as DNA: TGTGCCAGCAGCTTAAGTCAAGCGTTCTACAATGAGCAGTTCTTC. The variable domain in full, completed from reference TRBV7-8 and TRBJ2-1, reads GAGVSQSPRYKVAKRGQDVALRCDPISGHVSLFWYQQALGQGPEFLTYFQNEAQLDKSGLPSDRFFAERPEGSVSTLKIQRTQQEDSAVYLCASSLSQAFYNEQFFGPGTRLTVL.

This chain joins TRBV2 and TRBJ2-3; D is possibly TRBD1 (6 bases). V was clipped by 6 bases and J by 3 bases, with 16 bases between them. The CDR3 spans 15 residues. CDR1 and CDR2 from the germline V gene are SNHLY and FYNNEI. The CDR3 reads CASRFGGRGTDTQYF. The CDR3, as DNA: TGTGCCAGCAGGTTTGGGGGCAGGGGTACAGATACGCAGTATTTT.

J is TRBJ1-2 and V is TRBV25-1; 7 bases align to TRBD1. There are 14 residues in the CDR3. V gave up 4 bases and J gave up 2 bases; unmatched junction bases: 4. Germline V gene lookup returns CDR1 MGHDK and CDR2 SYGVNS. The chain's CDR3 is CASSATGANYGYTF. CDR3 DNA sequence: TGTGCCAGCAGTGCTACAGGGGCCAACTATGGCTACACCTTC.

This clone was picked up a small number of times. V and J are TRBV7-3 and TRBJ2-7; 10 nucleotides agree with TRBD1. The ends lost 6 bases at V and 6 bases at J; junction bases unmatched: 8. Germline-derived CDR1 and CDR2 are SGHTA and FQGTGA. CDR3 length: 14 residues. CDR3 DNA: TGTGCCAGCAGAACCGGGACAGGGGTGGGCGAGCAGTACTTC. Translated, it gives CASRTGTGVGEQYF. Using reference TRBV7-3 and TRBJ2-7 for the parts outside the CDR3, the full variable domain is GAGVSQTPSNKVTEKGKYVELRCDPISGHTALYWYRQSLGQGPEFLIYFQGTGAADDSGLPNDRFFAVRPEGSVSTLKIQRTERGDSAVYLCASRTGTGVGEQYFGPGTRLTVT.

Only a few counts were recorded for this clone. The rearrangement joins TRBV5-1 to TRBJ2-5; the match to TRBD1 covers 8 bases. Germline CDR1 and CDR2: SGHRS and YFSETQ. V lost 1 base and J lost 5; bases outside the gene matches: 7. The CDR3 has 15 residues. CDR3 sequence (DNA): TGCGCCAGCAGCTTGAGTACAGGGGGTTGGGAGACCCAGTACTTC. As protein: CASSLSTGGWETQYF. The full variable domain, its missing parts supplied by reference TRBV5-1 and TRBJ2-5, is KAGVTQTPRYLIKTRGQQVTLSCSPISGHRSVSWYQQTPGQGLQFLFEYFSETQRNKGNFPGRFSGRQFSNSRSEMNVSTLELGDSALYLCASSLSTGGWETQYFGPGTRLLVL.

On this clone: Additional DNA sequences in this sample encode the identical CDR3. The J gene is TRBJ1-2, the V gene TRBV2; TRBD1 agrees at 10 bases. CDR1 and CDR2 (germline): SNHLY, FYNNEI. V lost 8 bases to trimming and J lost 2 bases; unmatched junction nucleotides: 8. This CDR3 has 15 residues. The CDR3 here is CASRRTGGGNYGYTF. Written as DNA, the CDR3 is TGTGCCAGCCGGCGGACAGGGGGGGGGAACTATGGCTACACCTTC. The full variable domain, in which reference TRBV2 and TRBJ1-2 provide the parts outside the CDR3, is EPEVTQTPSHQVTQMGQEVILRCVPISNHLYFYWYRQILGQKVEFLVSFYNNEISEKSEIFDDQFSVERPDGSNFTLKIRSTKLEDSAMYFCASRRTGGGNYGYTFGSGTRLTVV.

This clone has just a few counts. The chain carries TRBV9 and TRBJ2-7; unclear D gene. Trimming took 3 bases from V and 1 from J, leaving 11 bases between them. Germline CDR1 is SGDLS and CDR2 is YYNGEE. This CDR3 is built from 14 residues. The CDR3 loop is CASSGSLGSYEQYF. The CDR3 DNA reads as TGTGCCAGCAGCGGGAGCCTGGGGTCCTACGAGCAGTACTTC.

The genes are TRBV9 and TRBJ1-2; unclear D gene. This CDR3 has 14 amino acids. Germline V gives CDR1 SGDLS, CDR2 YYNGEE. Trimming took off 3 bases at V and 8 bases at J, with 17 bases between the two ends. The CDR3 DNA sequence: TGTGCCAGCAGCGCCGAGGTAGGGCAGTGGGGCTACACCTTC. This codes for CASSAEVGQWGYTF.

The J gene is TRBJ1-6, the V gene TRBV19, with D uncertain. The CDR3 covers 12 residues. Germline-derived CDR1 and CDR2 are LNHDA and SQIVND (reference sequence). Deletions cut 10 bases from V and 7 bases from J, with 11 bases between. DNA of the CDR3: TGTGCCACCAGCGGATCAAATTCACCCCTCCACTTT. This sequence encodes CATSGSNSPLHF.

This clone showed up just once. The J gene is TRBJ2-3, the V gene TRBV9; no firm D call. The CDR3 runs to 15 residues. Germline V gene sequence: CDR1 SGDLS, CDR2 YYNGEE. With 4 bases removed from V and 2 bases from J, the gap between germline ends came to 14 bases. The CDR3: CASSQARTLTDTQYF. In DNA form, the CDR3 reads TGTGCCAGCAGCCAGGCCCGGACCCTCACAGATACGCAGTATTTT.

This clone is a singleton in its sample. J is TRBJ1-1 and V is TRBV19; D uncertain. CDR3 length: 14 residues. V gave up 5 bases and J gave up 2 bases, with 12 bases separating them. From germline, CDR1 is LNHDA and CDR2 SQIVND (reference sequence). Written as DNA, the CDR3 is TGTGCCAGTAGTCTTCGGCACGGAAACACTGAAGCTTTCTTT. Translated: CASSLRHGNTEAFF.

The CDR3 spells CASSEDSTNTGELFF. The CDR3, as DNA: TGTGCCAGCAGTGAGGACAGCACGAACACCGGGGAGCTGTTTTTT. This chain uses TRBV7-9 with TRBJ2-2, with a weak D call TRBD1 (6 bases). CDR1 is SEHNR, CDR2 FQNEAQ, per germline (reference sequence). The length of the CDR3 is 15 residues. V was cut by 6 bases and J by 0 bases, with 11 bases left in between.